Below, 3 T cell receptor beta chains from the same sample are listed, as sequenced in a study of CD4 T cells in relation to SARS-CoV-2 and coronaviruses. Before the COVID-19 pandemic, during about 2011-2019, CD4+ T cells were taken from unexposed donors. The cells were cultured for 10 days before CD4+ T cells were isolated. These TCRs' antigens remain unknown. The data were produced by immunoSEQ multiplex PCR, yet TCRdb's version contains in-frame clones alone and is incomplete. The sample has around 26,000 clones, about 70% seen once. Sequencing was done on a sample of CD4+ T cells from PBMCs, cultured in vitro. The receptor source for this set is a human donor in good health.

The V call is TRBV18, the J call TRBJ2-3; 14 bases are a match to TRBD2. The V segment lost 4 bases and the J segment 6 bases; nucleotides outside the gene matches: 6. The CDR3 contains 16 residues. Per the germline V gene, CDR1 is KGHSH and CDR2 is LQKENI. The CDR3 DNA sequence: TGTGCCAGCTCACTAAGGACTAGCGGGAGGTTCGATACGCAGTATTTT. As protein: CASSLRTSGRFDTQYF.

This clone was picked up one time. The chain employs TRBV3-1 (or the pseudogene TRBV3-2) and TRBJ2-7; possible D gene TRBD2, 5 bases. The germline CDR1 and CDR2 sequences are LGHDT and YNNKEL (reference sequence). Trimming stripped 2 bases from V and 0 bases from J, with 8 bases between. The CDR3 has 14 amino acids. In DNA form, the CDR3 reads TGTGCCAGCAGCCAACGGGAAGCCTCCTACGAGCAGTACTTC. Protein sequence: CASSQREASYEQYF.

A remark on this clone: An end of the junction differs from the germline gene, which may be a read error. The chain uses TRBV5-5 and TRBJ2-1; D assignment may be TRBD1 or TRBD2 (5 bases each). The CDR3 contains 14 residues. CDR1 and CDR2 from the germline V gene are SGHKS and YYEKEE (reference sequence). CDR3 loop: CASSPIPETTLGVF. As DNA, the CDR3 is TGTGCCAGCAGCCCGATACCCGAGACTACTCTGGGGGTCTTC.